One sample yielded the 2 T cell receptor beta chains listed below, sequenced in a study of T cell responses to AZD1222 COVID-19 vaccine. This table comes from immunoSEQ multiplex PCR, and its TCRdb copy is limited to in-frame clones, with some not included. The sample yields 150,000 to 200,000 clones, approximately 91% seen once. The sample consisted of peripheral blood, taken on day 0 of AZD1222 vaccination. The receptors here all came from an adult in good health.

The V call is TRBV28, the J call TRBJ1-4, with D unresolved. The CDR3 is 11 amino acids. The V end was cut by 5 bases, the J end by 5 bases, with 3 bases between. CDR1 is MDHEN, CDR2 SYDVKM, per germline. CDR3 sequence reads: CASSQNEKLFF. DNA for the CDR3: TGTGCCAGCAGTCAGAATGAAAAACTGTTTTTT. The full variable domain, its missing parts supplied by reference TRBV28 and TRBJ1-4, is DVKVTQSSRYLVKRTGEKVFLECVQDMDHENMFWYRQDPGLGLRLIYFSYDVKMKEKGDIPEGYSVSREKKERFSLILESASTNQTSMYLCASSQNEKLFFGSGTQLSVL.

This sequence joins TRBV5-4 and TRBJ1-1; the D gene is possibly TRBD1 (6 bases). This CDR3 is 14 amino acids long. Germline CDR1 SGHNT, CDR2 YYREEE (reference sequence). V lost 0 bases, J lost 4 bases, and 10 bases lay in between. CDR3 protein: CASSLGGQGTEAFF. The CDR3 bases are TGTGCCAGCAGCTTGGGGGGACAAGGCACTGAAGCTTTCTTT. The whole variable domain, filled in from reference TRBV5-4 and TRBJ1-1, reads ETGVTQSPTHLIKTRGQQVTLRCSSQSGHNTVSWYQQALGQGPQFIFQYYREEENGRGNFPPRFSGLQFPNYSSELNVNALELDDSALYLCASSLGGQGTEAFFGQGTRLTVV.